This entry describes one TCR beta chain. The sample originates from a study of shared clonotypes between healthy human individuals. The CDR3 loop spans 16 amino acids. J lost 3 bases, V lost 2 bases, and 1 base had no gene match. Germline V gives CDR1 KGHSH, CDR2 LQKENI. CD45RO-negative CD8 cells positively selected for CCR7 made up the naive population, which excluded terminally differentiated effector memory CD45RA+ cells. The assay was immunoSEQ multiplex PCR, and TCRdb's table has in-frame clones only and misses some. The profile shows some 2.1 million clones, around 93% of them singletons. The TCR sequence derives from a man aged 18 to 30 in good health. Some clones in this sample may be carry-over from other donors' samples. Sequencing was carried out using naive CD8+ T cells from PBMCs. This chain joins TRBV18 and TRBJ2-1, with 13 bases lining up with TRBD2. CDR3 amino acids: CASSPGTSGIYNEQFF. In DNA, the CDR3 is TGTGCCAGCTCACCAGGGACTAGCGGGATCTACAATGAGCAGTTCTTC.